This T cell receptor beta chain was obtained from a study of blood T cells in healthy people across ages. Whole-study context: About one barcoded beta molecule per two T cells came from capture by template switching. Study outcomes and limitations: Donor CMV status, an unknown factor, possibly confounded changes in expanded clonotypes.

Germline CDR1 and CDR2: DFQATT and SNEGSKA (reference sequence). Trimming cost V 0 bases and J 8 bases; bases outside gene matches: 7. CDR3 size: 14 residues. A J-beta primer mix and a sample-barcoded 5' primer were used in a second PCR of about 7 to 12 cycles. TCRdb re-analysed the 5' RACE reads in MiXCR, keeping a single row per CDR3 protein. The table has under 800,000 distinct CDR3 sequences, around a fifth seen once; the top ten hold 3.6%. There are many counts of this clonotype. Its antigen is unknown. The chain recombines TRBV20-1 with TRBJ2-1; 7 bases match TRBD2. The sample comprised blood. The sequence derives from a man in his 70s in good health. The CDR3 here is CSARDGGRDYEQFF. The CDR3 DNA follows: TGCAGTGCTAGAGATGGGGGGAGGGATTATGAGCAGTTCTTC.